This T cell receptor (gamma chain) originates from a study of Vδ1+ human thymocytes. Study-level findings and limits: Thymic TRG and TRD repertoires appeared highly polyclonal. Despite high sort purity, about 20% of thymic T cell receptor delta sequences were Vdelta2. TRG sequences recurred across donors, whereas TRD sequences stayed essentially private.

With respect to this clone: The antigen remains unidentified.

Alphabeta T cells were depleted, then CD3+ Vdelta1+ Vdelta2- thymocytes were FACS-sorted. Purity of the sorted Vdelta1+ thymocytes ranged from about 98% to 99.6%. The J segment lost 9 bases and the V segment lost 7 bases, leaving 12 bases of the junction unmatched. The CDR3 covers 12 residues. Germline CDR1 reads EGSTGY; CDR2 reads YDSYTSSV. The template was reverse-transcribed extracted RNA. Multiplex PCR used pooled V-gene forward primers and a constant-region reverse primer to amplify CDR3s. TCRdb redid the clone calls on the multiplex PCR reads with CATT. The sample contains some 22,000 gamma-chain clones, around 15% of which appear only once.

This clonotype was sampled from a child in the first two years of life who had congenital heart surgery. The sequenced sample consisted of Vdelta1+ gamma-delta thymocytes from the thymus. Subset reported: FACS-sorted CD3+ TCRalphabeta- TCRVdelta1+ TCRVdelta2- thymocytes. The V call is TRGV4, the J call TRGJ1 or TRGJ2. CDR3 bases: TGTGCCACCTGCCCGGATGGGGGTAAGAAACTCTTT. Amino acids: CATCPDGGKKLF.